Shown below are 26 T cell receptor beta chains from a single sample sequenced in a study of T cells in Graves' hyperthyroidism and ophthalmopathy. Amplification targeted TCR beta CDR3 regions from RNA transcripts. A set of HTBI primers served as the primers for a first-round RT-PCR of the TCR CDR3. Via MiXCR, TCRdb re-called the multiplex PCR reads, giving one row per CDR3 protein. The table has hundreds of thousands of distinct CDR3 sequences, approximately 24% seen once. Sequenced material: blood. The source of these receptors is a woman under 40 with Graves' ophthalmopathy.

This clonotype was detected many times. The chain joins TRBV6-5 to TRBJ2-7; 12 bases agree with TRBD2. CDR3 length: 15 amino acids. With 5 bases clipped from V and 3 bases from J, the junction kept 5 bases outside the gene matches. Germline CDR1 is MNHEY and CDR2 is SVGAGI. CDR3 nucleotides: TGTGCCAGCAGTCGCGGACTAGCGGGAAACTACGAGCAGTACTTC. This encodes CASSRGLAGNYEQYF.

As DNA, the CDR3 is TGTGCCAGCAGTGAAATCGCGGGCAGGGGGCAGGAGACCCAGTACTTC. It codes for CASSEIAGRGQETQYF. The rearrangement links TRBV6-1 to TRBJ2-5; TRBD1 aligns across 8 bases. J lost 5 bases, V lost 2 bases, and 10 bases had no gene match. The CDR3 sequence is 16 residues long. Germline V gene data show CDR1 as MNHNS and CDR2 as SASEGT.

The chain is built from TRBV30 and TRBJ2-7; perhaps D is TRBD1 or TRBD2 (6 bases each). V lost 4 bases, J lost 0 bases, and 13 bases lay in between. The CDR3 contains 14 residues. CDR1 and CDR2 (germline): GTSNPN, SVGIG (reference sequence). In nucleotides, the CDR3 is TGTGCCTGGACCATAAGGGGGGTCTCCTACGAGCAGTACTTC. Translating gives CAWTIRGVSYEQYF.

V is TRBV20-1 and J is TRBJ2-5; 11 bases are shared with TRBD1. Germline V gene data show CDR1 as DFQATT and CDR2 as SNEGSKA (reference sequence). The CDR3 has 14 residues. J gave up 2 bases and V 6 bases, and 5 bases lay outside the gene matches. The CDR3: CSAVRDRGQETQYF. In DNA, the CDR3 is TGCAGTGCGGTCCGGGACAGGGGGCAAGAGACCCAGTACTTC.

This clonotype has only a few counts. This chain joins TRBV5-4 and TRBJ1-5; D perhaps matches TRBD1 (6 bases). Germline V gene data show CDR1 as SGHNT and CDR2 as YYREEE (reference sequence). V lost 7 bases to trimming and J lost 4 bases, with 15 bases between them. This CDR3 comprises 14 residues. The CDR3 nucleotides are TGTGCCAGCGGCGCAGGACAGCCGAATCAGCCCCAGCATTTT. Translated: CASGAGQPNQPQHF.

The genes are TRBV25-1 and TRBJ2-7; tentatively, D is TRBD2 (6 bases). V dropped 3 bases and J dropped 0 bases, with 12 bases sitting between them. Germline assignment: CDR1 MGHDK and CDR2 SYGVNS. The CDR3 covers 15 residues. The CDR3 loop is CASSDSRESSYEQYF. The CDR3 region has the DNA TGTGCCAGCAGTGATTCCCGGGAGAGCTCCTACGAGCAGTACTTC.

This clonotype has ten or more counts. V is TRBV2 and J is TRBJ1-2; a weak D match, TRBD1 (5 bases). The CDR3 covers 12 residues. Trimming removed 4 bases from V and 10 bases from J, with 13 bases in between. Germline lookup yields CDR1 SNHLY and CDR2 FYNNEI. In DNA form, the CDR3 reads TGTGCCAGCAGTGGCGGGCAGGGAAACTACACCTTC. Translation: CASSGGQGNYTF.

This clonotype was recorded a few times. V gene TRBV15 combines with J gene TRBJ2-6; D is unresolved. The ends were cut back, 1 base at V and 2 bases at J, with 6 bases in the middle. This CDR3 spans 15 amino acids. Germline lookup yields CDR1 LNHNV and CDR2 YYDKDF (reference sequence). In nucleotides, the CDR3 is TGTGCCACCAGCAGAGGAGGTGCTGGGGCCAACGTCCTGACTTTC. Residues: CATSRGGAGANVLTF.

The chain carries TRBV2 and TRBJ1-2, with D tentatively TRBD1 (6 bases). The V gene lost 6 bases and the J gene lost 0 bases, with 11 bases spanning the gap. This CDR3 contains 14 residues. Germline V lookup: CDR1 SNHLY, CDR2 FYNNEI. The CDR3 region is CASRPGTPNYGYTF. In nucleotides, the CDR3 is TGTGCCAGCAGACCCGGGACACCTAACTATGGCTACACCTTC.

The chain couples TRBV6-1 to TRBJ2-5; TRBD1 matches 10 bases. The CDR3 extends over 14 amino acids. With 6 bases clipped from V and 10 bases from J, the junction kept 11 bases outside the gene matches. In germline, CDR1 is MNHNS, CDR2 SASEGT. The CDR3, as DNA: TGTGCCAGCAGCGGGACAGGGGATCTTCAGGACCAGTACTTC. Its protein product is CASSGTGDLQDQYF.

This clonotype was observed a handful of times. This chain links TRBV12-3 or TRBV12-4 with TRBJ1-3, with 7 bases lining up with TRBD1. This CDR3 has 16 residues. After removal of 6 bases from V and 0 bases from J, the junction contained 8 bases not matched to a gene. The CDR3 DNA reads as TGTGCCAGCAGCTACGACAGGGCCCTCTCTGGAAACACCATATATTTT. It encodes CASSYDRALSGNTIYF.

The sample holds many counts of this clonotype. The CDR3 DNA reads TGTGCCAGCAGTTTAAGTTTCGGTAAGAACACTGAAGCTTTCTTT. It encodes CASSLSFGKNTEAFF. The chain uses TRBV28 and TRBJ1-1; D unresolved. Germline CDR1 reads MDHEN; CDR2 reads SYDVKM. V was clipped by 2 bases and J by 1 base, with 11 bases between them. CDR3 length equals 15 residues.

This sequence joins TRBV20-1 and TRBJ2-7; 11 bases agree with TRBD2. The CDR3 is made up of 13 amino acids. Per the germline V gene, CDR1 is DFQATT and CDR2 is SNEGSKA (reference sequence). Germline trimming cut 6 bases from V and 2 bases from J; bases unmatched to any gene: 3. The CDR3 sequence is CSALAGGTYEQYF. CDR3 nucleotides: TGCAGTGCATTAGCGGGAGGGACCTACGAGCAGTACTTC.

This clonotype was detected many times. This chain connects TRBV29-1 to TRBJ2-7; D remains unclear. The CDR3 is 14 amino acids. The germline V gene has CDR1 SQVTM and CDR2 ANQGSEA. Between the trimmed V and J ends, which lost 1 base and 2 bases, there was a span of 12 bases. The CDR3 here is CSVEVGRQAYEQYF. CDR3 nucleotides: TGCAGCGTTGAAGTCGGCAGGCAAGCCTACGAGCAGTACTTC.

This clonotype was detected a few times. This chain uses TRBV6-4 with TRBJ1-1; TRBD1 matches 9 bases. The CDR3 extends over 15 amino acids. Germline V CDR1 and CDR2: MRHNA, SNTAGT. Germline trimming cut 6 bases from V and 7 bases from J; bases unmatched to any gene: 12. For the CDR3, the DNA is TGTGCCAGCAGGCTTACAGGGGGCGAGGGTGATGAAGCTTTCTTT. Translated, it gives CASRLTGGEGDEAFF.

The rearrangement uses TRBV20-1 and TRBJ2-2, with D perhaps matching TRBD1 or TRBD2 (5 bases each). The germline CDR1 and CDR2 sequences are DFQATT and SNEGSKA (reference sequence). V was pared by 5 bases and J by 6 bases, with 13 bases between. The CDR3 contains 13 residues. The CDR3 DNA reads TGCAGTGCTCCTACCGAGGGACCCGGGGAGCTGTTTTTT. It codes for CSAPTEGPGELFF.

This clonotype was picked up a small number of times. It may be a read error: a sequence one base away is much more abundant. This chain uses TRBV10-3 with TRBJ2-5; TRBD2 might be the D (6 bases). This CDR3 region has 13 residues. The germline V gene encodes CDR1 ENHRY and CDR2 SYGVKD. CDR3 coding DNA: TGTGTCATAAGGCGGGGATTGGGAGAGACCCAGTACTTC. This translates into CVIRRGLGETQYF.

This clonotype occurred many times. The chain recombines TRBV7-9 with TRBJ2-7, with 7 bases matching TRBD2. The CDR3 covers 14 residues. Germline V gene lookup returns CDR1 SEHNR and CDR2 FQNEAQ (reference sequence). Unmatched junction bases numbered 3, after V lost 1 base and J lost 3 bases. For the CDR3, the DNA is TGTGCCAGCAGCTTAGGGGACTATGACTACGAGCAGTACTTC. Amino acid sequence: CASSLGDYDYEQYF. The whole variable domain, remainder taken from reference TRBV7-9 and TRBJ2-7, is DTGVSQNPRHKITKRGQNVTFRCDPISEHNRLYWYRQTLGQGPEFLTYFQNEAQLEKSRLLSDRFSAERPKGSFSTLEIQRTEQGDSAMYLCASSLGDYDYEQYFGPGTRLTVT.

This clonotype was seen many times. The chain uses TRBV11-2 and TRBJ2-7, with 11 bases aligning to TRBD1. Trimming at V came to 4 bases and at J to 4 bases, leaving 3 bases not matched to a gene. This CDR3 spans 14 amino acids. Germline V gene sequence: CDR1 SGHAT, CDR2 FQNNGV. The CDR3 DNA reads as TGTGCCAGCAGCTCATGGGACAGGGGGTACGAGCAGTACTTC. Residues: CASSSWDRGYEQYF.

The CDR3 DNA follows: TGCAGTGCTAGAGATTGGGACATTAGCTCCTACGAGCAGTACTTC. It is translated as CSARDWDISSYEQYF. The chain recombines TRBV20-1 with TRBJ2-7, with a weak D call TRBD1 (6 bases). V lost 0 bases and J lost 0, with 12 bases in between. The CDR3 is 15 amino acids. The germline CDR1 and CDR2 sequences are DFQATT and SNEGSKA (reference sequence).

This clonotype was found many times. The chain joins TRBV29-1 to TRBJ1-2, with 7 bases aligning to TRBD1. V was clipped by 6 bases and J by 8 bases; unmatched bases: 6. CDR3 length equals 11 residues. CDR1 SQVTM and CDR2 ANQGSEA come from the germline V gene. The CDR3 region is CSVGTVRGYTF. The CDR3 nucleotides read TGCAGCGTGGGGACAGTCCGAGGCTACACCTTC.

This clonotype showed up many times. The gene calls are TRBV5-1 and TRBJ1-1, with 10 bases fitting TRBD1. Germline V CDR1 and CDR2: SGHRS, YFSETQ. The CDR3 length is 15 residues. Trimming at V came to 0 bases and at J to 5 bases, leaving 4 bases not matched to a gene. CDR3 bases: TGCGCCAGCAGCTTGGGACAGGGGGCCAGGACTGAAGCTTTCTTT. It is translated as CASSLGQGARTEAFF.

This clonotype was seen at least ten times. The chain combines TRBV6-1 with TRBJ1-3, with 7 bases that match TRBD1. There are 16 residues in the CDR3. V trimming: 4 bases; J trimming: 0 bases; junction bases outside the gene matches: 6. Germline V gene data show CDR1 as MNHNS and CDR2 as SASEGT. This CDR3 is CASSAIDRDSGNTIYF. DNA for the CDR3: TGTGCCAGCAGTGCCATTGACAGGGACTCTGGAAACACCATATATTTT.

This clonotype was found many times. The V and J genes are TRBV12-3 or TRBV12-4 and TRBJ1-5, with 7 positions matching TRBD1. This CDR3 is built from 14 residues. V was clipped by 8 bases and J by 5 bases; unmatched bases: 9. CDR3 coding DNA: TGTGCCAGCGGGCGACAGGGCCGGTATCAGCCCCAGCATTTT. As protein: CASGRQGRYQPQHF.

This clonotype showed up many times. Relative to the germline gene, one junction end is altered; a read error may explain this. CDR3 nucleotides: TGTGCCAGCAGAGAAGCGGGGTACCAAGAGACCCAGTACTTC. Amino acids: CASREAGYQETQYF. The chain recombines TRBV6-1 with TRBJ2-5, with 7 positions matching TRBD2. In germline, CDR1 is MNHNS, CDR2 SASEGT. The CDR3 has 14 amino acids.

This clonotype was seen at least ten times. The rearrangement links TRBV6-5 to TRBJ1-5; D not certain. Looked up from germline, CDR1 is MNHEY and CDR2 is SVGAGI. The CDR3 is made up of 14 amino acids. Trimming removed 4 bases at V and 4 bases at J, with 11 bases between. The DNA for the CDR3 is TGTGCCAGCAGTTCCAACTTCCGGAATCAGCCCCAGCATTTT. Protein: CASSSNFRNQPQHF.